Below, one TCR beta chain is given with its context. This entry is derived from a study of blood T cell repertoires in COVID-19. For the study at large: The study drew acute and convalescent COVID-19 samples from the United States, Italy and Spain.

Using immunoSEQ multiplex PCR, the repertoire was profiled, and TCRdb retains in-frame clones only, with some absent. The data contain about 220,000 clones, 82% of them singletons. Germline CDR1 and CDR2: SNHLY and FYNNEI. V shed 4 bases and J shed 5 bases, with 15 bases lying between them. The CDR3 loop spans 15 amino acids. The gene calls are TRBV2 and TRBJ2-1; maybe TRBD2 (5 bases). The TCR comes from a woman in her 70s with COVID-19, enrolled during active disease. The material sequenced was peripheral blood. For the CDR3, the DNA is TGTGCCAGCAGTGGCAACGGGATGCCCAACAATGAGCAGTTCTTC. Translating it yields CASSGNGMPNNEQFF.